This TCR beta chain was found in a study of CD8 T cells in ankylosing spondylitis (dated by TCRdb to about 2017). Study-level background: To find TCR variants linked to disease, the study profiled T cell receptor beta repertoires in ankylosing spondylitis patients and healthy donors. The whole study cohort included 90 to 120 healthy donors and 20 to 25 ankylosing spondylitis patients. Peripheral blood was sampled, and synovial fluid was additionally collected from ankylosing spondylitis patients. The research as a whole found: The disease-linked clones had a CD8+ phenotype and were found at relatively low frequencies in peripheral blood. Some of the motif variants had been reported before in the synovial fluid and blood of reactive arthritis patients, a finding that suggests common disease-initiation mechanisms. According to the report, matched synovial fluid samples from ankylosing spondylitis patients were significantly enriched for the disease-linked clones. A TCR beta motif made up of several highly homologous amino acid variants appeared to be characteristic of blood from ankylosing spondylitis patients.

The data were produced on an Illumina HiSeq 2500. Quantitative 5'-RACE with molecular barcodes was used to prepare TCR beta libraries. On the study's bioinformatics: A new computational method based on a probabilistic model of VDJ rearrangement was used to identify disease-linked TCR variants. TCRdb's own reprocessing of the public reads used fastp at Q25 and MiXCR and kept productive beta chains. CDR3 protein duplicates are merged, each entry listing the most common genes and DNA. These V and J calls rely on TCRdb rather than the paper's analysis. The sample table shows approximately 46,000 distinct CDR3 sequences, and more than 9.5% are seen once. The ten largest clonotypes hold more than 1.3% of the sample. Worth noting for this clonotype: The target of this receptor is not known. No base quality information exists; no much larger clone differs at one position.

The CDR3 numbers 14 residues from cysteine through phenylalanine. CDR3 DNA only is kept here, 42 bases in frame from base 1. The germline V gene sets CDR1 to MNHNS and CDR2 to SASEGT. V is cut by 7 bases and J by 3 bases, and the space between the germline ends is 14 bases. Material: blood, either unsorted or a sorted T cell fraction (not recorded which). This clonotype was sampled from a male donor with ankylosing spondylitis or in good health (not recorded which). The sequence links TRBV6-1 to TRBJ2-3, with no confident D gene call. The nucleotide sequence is TGTGCCAGCACCCTTCAAGTCGAAACAGATACGCAGTATTTT. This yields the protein CASTLQVETDTQYF.